Described below is a single TCR beta chain sequence and its context. The antigen is undetermined. At the time of sampling, donors were nominally healthy, though unrecorded immune exposures were likely. CDR3 length: 12 amino acids. Per the germline V gene, CDR1 is LNHDA and CDR2 is SQIVND (reference sequence). The V end lost 5 bases, the J end lost 6 bases, and 9 bases lay between the germline ends. PCR involved 60 Vbeta and 13 Jbeta primers. The protocol was immunoSEQ multiplex PCR, while the TCRdb copy is restricted to in-frame clones and leaves out a portion. The sample carries approximately 130,000 clones, roughly four fifths recorded once. This record comes from a study of cytomegalovirus exposure and HLA in healthy donors. Notes on the study in general: An analysis done earlier found most TCR beta V segments productive about 87% or about 30% of the time. Being indistinguishable, some V segments were excluded, TRBV6-2 and TRBV6-3 among them. Association of roughly 17,000 TCR beta sequences with HLA alleles was found at 0.05 false discovery rate in a later analysis.

The material sequenced was PBMCs. The chain is built from TRBV19 and TRBJ2-3, with D unresolved. This clonotype was sampled from a woman aged 40 to 49 in good health and CMV-seropositive. This chain's CDR3 is CASSPFEDTQYF. CDR3 nucleotide sequence: TGTGCCAGTAGTCCCTTCGAGGATACGCAGTATTTT.